The rows below give T cell receptor beta chains drawn from one sample of a study of blood T cells in healthy people across ages. TCRdb processed the 5' RACE reads anew with MiXCR; each CDR3 protein has one entry. This sample has about 900,000 distinct CDR3 sequences; around 68% occur once, and the top ten carry around a quarter. The specimen sequenced was blood. These receptors were collected from a man aged 25-40 years in good health. The CDR3 runs from the conserved cysteine through the conserved F or W. Fields, in order: CDR3 protein, CDR3 DNA, D gene, J gene, clone size, V gene. D genes are given only for firm matches. Only some rows state a clone size, as once, few, many or a class for expanded clones.

CASSQQGKDGYTF	TGTGCCAGCAGCCAACAGGGTAAGGACGGCTACACCTTC	.	TRBJ1-2	few	TRBV3-1
CASSMSIYEQYF	TGTGCCAGCAGTATGTCCATCTACGAGCAGTACTTC	.	TRBJ2-7	.	TRBV2
CASSSTAGGTFLNEQFF	TGTGCCAGCAGCTCAACAGCGGGGGGGACTTTTTTGAATGAGCAGTTCTTC	TRBD2	TRBJ2-1	.	TRBV9
CSAERDRSYEQYF	TGCAGCGCGGAGCGGGACCGCTCCTACGAGCAGTACTTC	TRBD2	TRBJ2-7	.	TRBV20-1
CASRPRQASYEQYF	TGTGCCAGCAGGCCAAGACAGGCGTCCTACGAGCAGTACTTC	.	TRBJ2-7	.	TRBV28
CASSGDRGVREKLFF	TGTGCCAGCAGCGGGGACAGGGGAGTGCGCGAAAAACTGTTTTTT	TRBD1	TRBJ1-4	.	TRBV7-2
CASSVASGGGPYEQYF	TGTGCCAGCAGCGTAGCATCGGGAGGGGGGCCATACGAGCAGTACTTC	TRBD2	TRBJ2-7	.	TRBV9
CASSPLAGGLINEQFF	TGTGCCAGCAGCCCTTTAGCGGGGGGACTAATCAATGAGCAGTTCTTC	TRBD2	TRBJ2-1	few	TRBV4-2
CSARVTGVQETQYF	TGCAGTGCTAGAGTAACAGGGGTTCAAGAGACCCAGTACTTC	TRBD1	TRBJ2-5	.	TRBV20-1
CASSHGAQSEAFF	TGCGCCAGCAGCCATGGGGCCCAATCTGAAGCTTTCTTT	.	TRBJ1-1	once	TRBV4-3
CASSPGQGRTYEQYF	TGCGCCAGCAGCCCCGGACAGGGGAGGACCTACGAGCAGTACTTC	TRBD1	TRBJ2-7	.	TRBV5-1
CASSEDGKETQYF	TGTGCCAGCAGTGAAGATGGAAAAGAGACCCAGTACTTC	.	TRBJ2-5	.	TRBV25-1
CASSRDRGGVGGYTF	TGTGCCAGCAGCCGGGACAGGGGAGGTGTAGGGGGCTACACCTTC	TRBD1	TRBJ1-2	.	TRBV9
CASSSMGGSNQPQHF	TGTGCCAGCAGTTCGATGGGGGGAAGCAATCAGCCCCAGCATTTT	.	TRBJ1-5	.	TRBV28
CASSLVPGQGDSPLHF	TGTGCCAGCAGCCTAGTCCCAGGACAGGGGGATTCACCCCTCCACTTT	TRBD1	TRBJ1-6	.	TRBV7-9
CASSPGWTAGVETQYF	TGTGCCAGCAGCCCGGGGTGGACAGCGGGGGTCGAGACCCAGTACTTC	TRBD2	TRBJ2-5	.	TRBV7-2
CASSQARPYGYTF	TGCGCCAGCAGCCAAGCCCGGCCCTATGGCTACACCTTC	.	TRBJ1-2	.	TRBV4-1
CASSLTSWTDTQYF	TGTGCCAGCAGTTTAACTAGCTGGACAGATACGCAGTATTTT	.	TRBJ2-3	.	TRBV12-3/TRBV12-4
CASSYSLSKAEQYF	TGTGCCAGCAGTTACTCTCTTTCGAAGGCGGAGCAGTACTTC	.	TRBJ2-7	few	TRBV6-2/TRBV6-3
CASSYLAGATPNEQYF	TGTGCCAGCAGCTACTTAGCGGGGGCTACCCCCAATGAGCAGTACTTC	TRBD2	TRBJ2-7	.	TRBV11-1
CASKDRSSYNEQFF	TGTGCCAGCAAGGACAGGAGCTCCTACAATGAGCAGTTCTTC	TRBD1	TRBJ2-1	.	TRBV6-5
CASSLGSGANVLTF	TGTGCCAGCAGTCTGGGATCTGGGGCCAACGTCCTGACTTTC	.	TRBJ2-6	many	TRBV5-1
CASSVSGARRDTQYF	TGCGCCAGCAGTGTTAGCGGGGCCCGGAGAGATACGCAGTATTTT	TRBD2	TRBJ2-3	few	TRBV10-2
CASSVAPIEETQYF	TGTGCCAGCAGCGTAGCCCCGATCGAAGAGACCCAGTACTTC	.	TRBJ2-5	.	TRBV9